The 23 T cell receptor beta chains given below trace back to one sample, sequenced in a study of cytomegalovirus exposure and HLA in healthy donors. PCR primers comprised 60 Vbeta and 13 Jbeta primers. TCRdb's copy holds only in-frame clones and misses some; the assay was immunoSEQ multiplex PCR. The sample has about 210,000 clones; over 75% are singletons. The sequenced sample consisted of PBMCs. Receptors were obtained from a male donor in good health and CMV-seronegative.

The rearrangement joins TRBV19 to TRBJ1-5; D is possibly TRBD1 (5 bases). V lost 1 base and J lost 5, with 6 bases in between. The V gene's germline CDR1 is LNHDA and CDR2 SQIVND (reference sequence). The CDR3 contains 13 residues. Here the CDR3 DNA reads TGTGCCAGTAGTATAGGGGGCGATCAGCCCCAGCATTTT. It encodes CASSIGGDQPQHF.

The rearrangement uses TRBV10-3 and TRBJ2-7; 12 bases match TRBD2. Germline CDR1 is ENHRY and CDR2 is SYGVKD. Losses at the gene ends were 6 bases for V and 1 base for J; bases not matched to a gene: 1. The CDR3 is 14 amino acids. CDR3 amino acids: CAIRGLAGSYEQYF. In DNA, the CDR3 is TGTGCCATCAGGGGACTAGCGGGTTCCTACGAGCAGTACTTC.

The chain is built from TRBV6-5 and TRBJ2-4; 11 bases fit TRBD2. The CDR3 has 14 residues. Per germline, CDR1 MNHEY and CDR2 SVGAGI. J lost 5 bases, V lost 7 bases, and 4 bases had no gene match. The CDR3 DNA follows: TGTGCCAGCAAATATAGCGGGAGGGAAAACATTCAGTACTTC. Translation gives CASKYSGRENIQYF.

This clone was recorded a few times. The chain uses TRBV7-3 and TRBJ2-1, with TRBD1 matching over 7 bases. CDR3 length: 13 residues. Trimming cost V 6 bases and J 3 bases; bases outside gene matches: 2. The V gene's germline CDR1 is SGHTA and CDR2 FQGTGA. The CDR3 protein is CASRRTGYNEQFF. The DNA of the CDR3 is TGTGCCAGCAGACGGACAGGCTACAATGAGCAGTTCTTC.

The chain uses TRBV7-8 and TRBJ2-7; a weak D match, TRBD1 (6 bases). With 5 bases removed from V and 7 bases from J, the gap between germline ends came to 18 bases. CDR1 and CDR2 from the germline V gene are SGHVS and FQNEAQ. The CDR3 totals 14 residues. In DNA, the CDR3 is TGTGCCAGCAGCCACCGGGACATCTCTTGGGAGCAGTACTTC. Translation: CASSHRDISWEQYF. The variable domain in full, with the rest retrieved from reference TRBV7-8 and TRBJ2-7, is GAGVSQSPRYKVAKRGQDVALRCDPISGHVSLFWYQQALGQGPEFLTYFQNEAQLDKSGLPSDRFFAERPEGSVSTLKIQRTQQEDSAVYLCASSHRDISWEQYFGPGTRLTVT.

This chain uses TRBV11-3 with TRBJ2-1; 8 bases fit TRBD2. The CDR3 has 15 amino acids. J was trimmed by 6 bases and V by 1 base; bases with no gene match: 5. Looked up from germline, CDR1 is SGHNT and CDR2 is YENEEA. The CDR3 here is CASSLVSGGGNEQFF. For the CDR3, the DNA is TGTGCCAGCAGCTTAGTTTCGGGAGGGGGCAATGAGCAGTTCTTC.

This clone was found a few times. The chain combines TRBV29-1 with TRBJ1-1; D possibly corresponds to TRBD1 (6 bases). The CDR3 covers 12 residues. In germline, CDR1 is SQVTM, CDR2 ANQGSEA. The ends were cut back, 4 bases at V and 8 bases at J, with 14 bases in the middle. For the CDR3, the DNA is TGCAGCGTTGCTACCGGGACAAGGGAAGCTTTCTTT. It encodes CSVATGTREAFF. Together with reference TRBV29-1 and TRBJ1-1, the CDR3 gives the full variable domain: SAVISQKPSRDICQRGTSLTIQCQVDSQVTMMFWYRQQPGQSLTLIATANQGSEATYESGFVIDKFPISRPNLTFSTLTVSNMSPEDSSIYLCSVATGTREAFFGQGTRLTVV.

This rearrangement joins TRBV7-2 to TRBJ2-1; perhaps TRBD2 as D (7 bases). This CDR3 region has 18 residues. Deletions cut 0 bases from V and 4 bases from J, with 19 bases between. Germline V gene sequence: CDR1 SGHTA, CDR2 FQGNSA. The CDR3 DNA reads TGTGCCAGCAGCTTAGCGGGGGGGCCCGACTCTCGATACAATGAGCAGTTCTTC. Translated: CASSLAGGPDSRYNEQFF.

CDR3: CASSIGTGAGYTF. The DNA for the CDR3 is TGTGCCAGCAGCATCGGGACAGGGGCGGGCTACACCTTC. The chain combines TRBV7-3 with TRBJ1-2, with 10 bases fitting TRBD1. This CDR3 has 13 amino acids. Trimming cost V 5 bases and J 8 bases; bases outside gene matches: 5. Germline CDR1 is SGHTA and CDR2 is FQGTGA.

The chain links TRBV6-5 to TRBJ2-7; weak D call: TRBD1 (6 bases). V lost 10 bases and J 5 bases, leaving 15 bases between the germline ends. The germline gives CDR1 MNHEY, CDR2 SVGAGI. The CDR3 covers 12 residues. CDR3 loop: CATLDRLNEQYF. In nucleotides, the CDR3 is TGTGCCACCTTAGACAGGTTAAACGAGCAGTACTTC.

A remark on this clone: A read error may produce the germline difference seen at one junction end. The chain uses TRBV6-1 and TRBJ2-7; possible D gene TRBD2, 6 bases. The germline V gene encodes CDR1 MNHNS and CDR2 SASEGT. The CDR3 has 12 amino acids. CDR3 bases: TGTGCCAGCAGTGACTTACCCCGGGGCGGGGACTTC. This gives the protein CASSDLPRGGDF.

The CDR3 protein is CASSYSWAGTNEKLFF. CDR3 DNA sequence: TGTGCCAGCAGTTACTCGTGGGCAGGAACTAATGAAAAACTGTTTTTT. The chain uses TRBV6-5 and TRBJ1-4; D is uncertain. Trimming pared 0 bases from V and 1 base from J, leaving 9 bases between. Germline lookup yields CDR1 MNHEY and CDR2 SVGAGI. CDR3 size: 16 residues.

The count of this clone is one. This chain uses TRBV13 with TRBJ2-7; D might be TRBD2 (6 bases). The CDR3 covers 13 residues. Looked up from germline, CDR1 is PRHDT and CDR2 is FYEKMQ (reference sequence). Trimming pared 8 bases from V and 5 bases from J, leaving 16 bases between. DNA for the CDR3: TGTGCCAGCTCCAAGGGAGGCTACAACGAGCAGTACTTC. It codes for CASSKGGYNEQYF.

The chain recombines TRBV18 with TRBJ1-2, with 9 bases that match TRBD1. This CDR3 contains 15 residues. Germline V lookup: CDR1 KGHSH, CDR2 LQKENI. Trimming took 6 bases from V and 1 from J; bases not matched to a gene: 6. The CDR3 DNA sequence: TGTGCCAGCTCGCCCGACAGGGGGAGTAACTATGGCTACACCTTC. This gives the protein CASSPDRGSNYGYTF.

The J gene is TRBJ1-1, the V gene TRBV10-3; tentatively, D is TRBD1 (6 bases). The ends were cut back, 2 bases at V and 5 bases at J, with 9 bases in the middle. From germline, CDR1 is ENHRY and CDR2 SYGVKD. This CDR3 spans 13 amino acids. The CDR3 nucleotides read TGTGCCATCAGTGAGCAGGGGTCTACTGAAGCTTTCTTT. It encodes CAISEQGSTEAFF.

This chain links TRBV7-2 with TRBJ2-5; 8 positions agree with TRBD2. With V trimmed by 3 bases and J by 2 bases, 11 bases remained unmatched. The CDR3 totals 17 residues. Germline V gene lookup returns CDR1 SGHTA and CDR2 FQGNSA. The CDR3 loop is CASSLEEAGGPQETQYF. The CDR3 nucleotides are TGTGCCAGCAGCTTGGAGGAGGCGGGGGGCCCTCAAGAGACCCAGTACTTC.

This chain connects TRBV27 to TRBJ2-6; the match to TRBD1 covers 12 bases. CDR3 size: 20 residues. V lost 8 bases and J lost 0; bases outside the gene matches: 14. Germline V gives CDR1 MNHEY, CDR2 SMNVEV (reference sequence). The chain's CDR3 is CASGEPGQGAQTSGANVLTF. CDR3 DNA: TGTGCCAGCGGGGAACCGGGACAGGGGGCCCAAACCTCTGGGGCCAACGTCCTGACTTTC.

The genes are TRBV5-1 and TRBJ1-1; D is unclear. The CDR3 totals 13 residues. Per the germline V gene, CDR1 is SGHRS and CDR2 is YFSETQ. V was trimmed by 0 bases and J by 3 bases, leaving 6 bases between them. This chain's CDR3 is CASSLDRDTEAFF. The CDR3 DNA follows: TGCGCCAGCAGCTTGGACCGGGACACTGAAGCTTTCTTT.

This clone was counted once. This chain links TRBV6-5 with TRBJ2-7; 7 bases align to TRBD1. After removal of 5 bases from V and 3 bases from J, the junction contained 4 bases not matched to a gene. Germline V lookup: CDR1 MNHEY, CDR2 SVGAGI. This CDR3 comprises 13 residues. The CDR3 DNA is TGTGCCAGCAGTACAGGGGCCGGCTACGAGCAGTACTTC. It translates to CASSTGAGYEQYF.

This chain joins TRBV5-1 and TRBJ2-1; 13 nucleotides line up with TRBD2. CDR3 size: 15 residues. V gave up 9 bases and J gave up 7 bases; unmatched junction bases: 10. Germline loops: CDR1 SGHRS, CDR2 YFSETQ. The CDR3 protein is CATTSPGLAGNEQFF. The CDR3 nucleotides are TGCGCCACCACATCTCCGGGACTAGCGGGAAATGAGCAGTTCTTC. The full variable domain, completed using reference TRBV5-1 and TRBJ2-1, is KAGVTQTPRYLIKTRGQQVTLSCSPISGHRSVSWYQQTPGQGLQFLFEYFSETQRNKGNFPGRFSGRQFSNSRSEMNVSTLELGDSALYLCATTSPGLAGNEQFFGPGTRLTVL.

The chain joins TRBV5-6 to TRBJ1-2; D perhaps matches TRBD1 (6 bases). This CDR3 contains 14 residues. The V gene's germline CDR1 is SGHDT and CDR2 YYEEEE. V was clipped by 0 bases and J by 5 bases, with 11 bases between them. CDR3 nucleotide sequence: TGTGCCAGCAGCTTGGACAGGGCTGGGTATGGCTACACCTTC. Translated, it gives CASSLDRAGYGYTF.

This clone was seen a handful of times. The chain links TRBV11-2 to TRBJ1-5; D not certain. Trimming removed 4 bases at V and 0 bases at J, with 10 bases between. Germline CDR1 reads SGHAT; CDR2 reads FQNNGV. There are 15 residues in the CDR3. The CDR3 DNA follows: TGTGCCAGCAGCTCTGGAGGGAATAGCAATCAGCCCCAGCATTTT. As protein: CASSSGGNSNQPQHF.

The chain's CDR3 is CASSLGLAGAEDEQYF. CDR3 nucleotide sequence: TGTGCCAGCAGCTTGGGACTAGCGGGGGCCGAGGACGAGCAGTACTTC. The chain is built from TRBV11-3 and TRBJ2-7, with 14 bases lining up with TRBD2. Trimming took 3 bases from V and 5 from J; bases not matched to a gene: 6. Germline-derived CDR1 and CDR2 are SGHNT and YENEEA. This CDR3 is 16 amino acids long. The whole variable domain, filled in from reference TRBV11-3 and TRBJ2-7, reads EAGVVQSPRYKIIEKKQPVAFWCNPISGHNTLYWYLQNLGQGPELLIRYENEEAVDDSQLPKDRFSAERLKGVDSTLKIQPAELGDSAVYLCASSLGLAGAEDEQYFGPGTRLTVT.